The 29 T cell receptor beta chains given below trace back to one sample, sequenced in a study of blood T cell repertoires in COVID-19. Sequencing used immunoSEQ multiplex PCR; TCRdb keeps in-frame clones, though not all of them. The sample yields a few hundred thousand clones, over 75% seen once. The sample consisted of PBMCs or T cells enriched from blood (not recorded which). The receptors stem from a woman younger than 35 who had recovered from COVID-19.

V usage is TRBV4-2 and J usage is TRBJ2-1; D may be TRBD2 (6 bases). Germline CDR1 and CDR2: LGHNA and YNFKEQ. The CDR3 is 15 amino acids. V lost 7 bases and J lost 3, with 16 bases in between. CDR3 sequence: CASKVSSGDYNEQFF. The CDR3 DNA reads TGTGCCAGCAAGGTGAGCTCGGGAGACTACAATGAGCAGTTCTTC.

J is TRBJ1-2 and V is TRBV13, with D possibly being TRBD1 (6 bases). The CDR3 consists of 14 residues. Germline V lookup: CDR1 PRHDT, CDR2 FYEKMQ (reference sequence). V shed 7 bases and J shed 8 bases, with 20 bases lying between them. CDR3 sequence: CASTPSRGAGGYTF. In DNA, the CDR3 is TGTGCCAGCACCCCGAGCCGGGGGGCGGGCGGCTACACCTTC.

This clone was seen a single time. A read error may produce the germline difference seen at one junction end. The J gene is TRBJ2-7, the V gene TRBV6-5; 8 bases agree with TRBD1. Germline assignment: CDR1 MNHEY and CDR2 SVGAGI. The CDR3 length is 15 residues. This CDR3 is CASSKMGQVNIRLHF. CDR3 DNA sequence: TGTGCCAGCAGCAAGATGGGACAGGTTAACATACGTTTGCACTTC.

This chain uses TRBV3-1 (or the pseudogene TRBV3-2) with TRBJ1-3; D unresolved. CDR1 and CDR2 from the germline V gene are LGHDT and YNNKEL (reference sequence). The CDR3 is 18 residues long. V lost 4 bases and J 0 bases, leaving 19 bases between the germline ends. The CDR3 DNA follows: TGTGCCAGCAGCCCCAGAAGGACTCTACATGACTCTGGAAACACCATATATTTT. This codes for CASSPRRTLHDSGNTIYF.

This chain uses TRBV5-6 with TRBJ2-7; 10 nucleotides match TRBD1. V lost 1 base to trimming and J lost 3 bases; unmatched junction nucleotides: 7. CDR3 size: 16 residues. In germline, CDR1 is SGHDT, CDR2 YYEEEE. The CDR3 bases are TGTGCCAGCAGCTTGTTCCGGGACAGGGGTCTCTACGAGCAGTACTTC. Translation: CASSLFRDRGLYEQYF.

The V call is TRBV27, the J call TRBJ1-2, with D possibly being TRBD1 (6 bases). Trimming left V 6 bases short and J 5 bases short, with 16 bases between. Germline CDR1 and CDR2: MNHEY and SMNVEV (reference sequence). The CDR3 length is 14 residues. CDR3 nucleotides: TGTGCCAGCAGCCGGGACAAACTTAATTATGGCTACACCTTC. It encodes CASSRDKLNYGYTF.

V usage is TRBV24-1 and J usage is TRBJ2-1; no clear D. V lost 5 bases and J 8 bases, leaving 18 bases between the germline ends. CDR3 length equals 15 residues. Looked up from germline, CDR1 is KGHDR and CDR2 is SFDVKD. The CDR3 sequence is CATSAGGPPGDEQFF. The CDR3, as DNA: TGTGCCACCAGTGCTGGTGGGCCCCCTGGCGATGAGCAGTTCTTC.

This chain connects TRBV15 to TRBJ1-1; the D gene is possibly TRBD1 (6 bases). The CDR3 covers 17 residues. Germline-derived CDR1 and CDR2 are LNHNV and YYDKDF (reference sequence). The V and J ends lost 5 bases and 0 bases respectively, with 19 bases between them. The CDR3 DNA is TGTGCCACCAGCGGATGGGGAGGGGGGCTCATGAACACTGAAGCTTTCTTT. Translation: CATSGWGGGLMNTEAFF. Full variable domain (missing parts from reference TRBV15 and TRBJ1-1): DAMVIQNPRYQVTQFGKPVTLSCSQTLNHNVMYWYQQKSSQAPKLLFHYYDKDFNNEADTPDNFQSRRPNTSFCFLDIRSPGLGDTAMYLCATSGWGGGLMNTEAFFGQGTRLTVV.

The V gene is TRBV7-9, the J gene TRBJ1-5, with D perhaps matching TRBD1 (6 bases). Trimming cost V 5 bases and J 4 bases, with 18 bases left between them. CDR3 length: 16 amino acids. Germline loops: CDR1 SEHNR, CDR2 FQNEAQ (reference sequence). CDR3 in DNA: TGTGCCAGCAGCCTAGGGACACGCTGGAAAAATCAGCCCCAGCATTTT. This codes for CASSLGTRWKNQPQHF.

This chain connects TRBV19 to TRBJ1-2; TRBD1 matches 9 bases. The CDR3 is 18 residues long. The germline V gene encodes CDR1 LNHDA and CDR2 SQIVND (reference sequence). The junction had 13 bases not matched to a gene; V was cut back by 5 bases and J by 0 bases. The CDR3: CASSEDFGTGTTNYGYTF. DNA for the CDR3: TGTGCCAGTAGTGAGGACTTCGGGACAGGGACTACTAACTATGGCTACACCTTC. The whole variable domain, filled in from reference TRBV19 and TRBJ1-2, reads DGGITQSPKYLFRKEGQNVTLSCEQNLNHDAMYWYRQDPGQGLRLIYYSQIVNDFQKGDIAEGYSVSREKKESFPLTVTSAQKNPTAFYLCASSEDFGTGTTNYGYTFGSGTRLTVV.

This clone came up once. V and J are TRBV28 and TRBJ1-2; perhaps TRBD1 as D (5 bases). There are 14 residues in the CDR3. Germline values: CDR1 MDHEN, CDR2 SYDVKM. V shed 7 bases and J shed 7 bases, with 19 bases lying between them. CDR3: CASNLGQGMSGYTF. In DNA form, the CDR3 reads TGTGCCAGCAACCTAGGGCAGGGTATGAGTGGCTACACCTTC.

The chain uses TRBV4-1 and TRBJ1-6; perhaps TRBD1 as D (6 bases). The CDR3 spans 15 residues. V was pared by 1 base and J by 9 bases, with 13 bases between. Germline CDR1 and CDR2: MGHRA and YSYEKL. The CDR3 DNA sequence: TGCGCCAGCAGCCAAGTCGGGGGGCTGGGTTCACCCCTCCACTTT. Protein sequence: CASSQVGGLGSPLHF.

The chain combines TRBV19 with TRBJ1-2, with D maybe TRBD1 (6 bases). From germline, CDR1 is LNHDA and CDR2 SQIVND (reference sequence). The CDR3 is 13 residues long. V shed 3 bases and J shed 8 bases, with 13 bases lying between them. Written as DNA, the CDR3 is TGTGCCAGTAGTATTGAGACAGGTCAAGGCTACACCTTC. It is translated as CASSIETGQGYTF.

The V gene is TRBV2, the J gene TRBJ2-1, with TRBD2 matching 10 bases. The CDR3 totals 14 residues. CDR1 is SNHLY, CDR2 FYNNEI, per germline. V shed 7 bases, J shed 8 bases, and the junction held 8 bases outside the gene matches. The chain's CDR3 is CASKERGGSDEQFF. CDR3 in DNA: TGTGCCAGCAAGGAGCGGGGGGGCTCGGATGAGCAGTTCTTC. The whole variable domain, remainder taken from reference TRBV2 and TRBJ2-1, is EPEVTQTPSHQVTQMGQEVILRCVPISNHLYFYWYRQILGQKVEFLVSFYNNEISEKSEIFDDQFSVERPDGSNFTLKIRSTKLEDSAMYFCASKERGGSDEQFFGPGTRLTVL.

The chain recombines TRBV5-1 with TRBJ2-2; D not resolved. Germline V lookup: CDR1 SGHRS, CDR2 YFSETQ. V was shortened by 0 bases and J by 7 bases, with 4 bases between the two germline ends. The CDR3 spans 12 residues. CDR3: CASSLAGGELFF. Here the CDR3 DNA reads TGCGCCAGCAGCTTGGCGGGCGGGGAGCTGTTTTTT.

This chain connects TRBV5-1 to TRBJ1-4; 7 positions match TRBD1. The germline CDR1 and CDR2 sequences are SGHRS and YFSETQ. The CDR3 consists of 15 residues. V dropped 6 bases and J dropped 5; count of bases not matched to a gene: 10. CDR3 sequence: CASTLGGQRNEKLFF. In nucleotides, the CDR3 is TGCGCCAGCACTTTGGGGGGACAGCGGAATGAAAAACTGTTTTTT.

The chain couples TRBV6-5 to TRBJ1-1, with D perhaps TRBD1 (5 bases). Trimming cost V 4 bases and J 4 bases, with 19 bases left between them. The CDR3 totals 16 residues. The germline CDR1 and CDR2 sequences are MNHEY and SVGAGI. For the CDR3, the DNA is TGTGCCAGCAGTTCCCGGGGGGGTGCAGCGAGCACTGAAGCTTTCTTT. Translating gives CASSSRGGAASTEAFF.

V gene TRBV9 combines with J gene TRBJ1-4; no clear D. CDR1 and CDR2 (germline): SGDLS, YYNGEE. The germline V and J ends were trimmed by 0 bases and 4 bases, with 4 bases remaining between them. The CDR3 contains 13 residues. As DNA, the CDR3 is TGTGCCAGCAGCGTAGGGCTTAATGAAAAACTGTTTTTT. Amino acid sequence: CASSVGLNEKLFF.

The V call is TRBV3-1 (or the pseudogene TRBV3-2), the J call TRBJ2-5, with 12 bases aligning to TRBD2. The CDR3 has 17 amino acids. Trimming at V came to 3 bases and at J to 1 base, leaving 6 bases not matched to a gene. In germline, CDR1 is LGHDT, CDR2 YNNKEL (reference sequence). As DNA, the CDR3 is TGTGCCAGCAGCCAGGGGAGGACTAGCGGGGCCCAAGAGACCCAGTACTTC. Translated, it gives CASSQGRTSGAQETQYF.

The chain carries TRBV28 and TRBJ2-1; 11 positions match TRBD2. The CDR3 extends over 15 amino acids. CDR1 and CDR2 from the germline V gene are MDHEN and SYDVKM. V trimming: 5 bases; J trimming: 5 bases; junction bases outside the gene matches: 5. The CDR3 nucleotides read TGTGCCAGCAGTCCCCTAGCGGGGGGTAACAATGAGCAGTTCTTC. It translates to CASSPLAGGNNEQFF.

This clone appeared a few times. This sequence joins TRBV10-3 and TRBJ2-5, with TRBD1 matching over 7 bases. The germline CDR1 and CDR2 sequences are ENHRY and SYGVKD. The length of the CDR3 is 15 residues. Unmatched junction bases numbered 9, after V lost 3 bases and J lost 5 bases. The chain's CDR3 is CAISDLQGERETQYF. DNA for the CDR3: TGTGCCATCAGTGACTTGCAGGGGGAACGGGAGACCCAGTACTTC.

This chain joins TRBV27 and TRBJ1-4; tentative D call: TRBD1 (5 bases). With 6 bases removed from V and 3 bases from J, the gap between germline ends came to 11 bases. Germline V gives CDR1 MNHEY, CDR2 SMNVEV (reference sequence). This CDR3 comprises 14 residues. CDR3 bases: TGTGCCAGCAGCCTTCGACAGCCTAATGAAAAACTGTTTTTT. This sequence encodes CASSLRQPNEKLFF. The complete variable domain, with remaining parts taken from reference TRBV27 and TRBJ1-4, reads EAQVTQNPRYLITVTGKKLTVTCSQNMNHEYMSWYRQDPGLGLRQIYYSMNVEVTDKGDVPEGYKVSRKEKRNFPLILESPSPNQTSLYFCASSLRQPNEKLFFGSGTQLSVL.

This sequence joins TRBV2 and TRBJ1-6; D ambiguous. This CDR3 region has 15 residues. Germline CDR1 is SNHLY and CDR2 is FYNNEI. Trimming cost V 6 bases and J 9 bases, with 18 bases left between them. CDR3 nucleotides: TGTGCCAGCAGGGTGGGCGGGATTCGAAGTTCACCCCTCCACTTT. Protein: CASRVGGIRSSPLHF.

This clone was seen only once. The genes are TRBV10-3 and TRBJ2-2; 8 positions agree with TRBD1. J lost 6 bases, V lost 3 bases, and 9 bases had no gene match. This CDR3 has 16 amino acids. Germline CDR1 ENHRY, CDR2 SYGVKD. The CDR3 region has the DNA TGTGCCATCAGTGAATTAGGGACAGGCGGTTCCGGGGAGCTGTTTTTT. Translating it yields CAISELGTGGSGELFF.

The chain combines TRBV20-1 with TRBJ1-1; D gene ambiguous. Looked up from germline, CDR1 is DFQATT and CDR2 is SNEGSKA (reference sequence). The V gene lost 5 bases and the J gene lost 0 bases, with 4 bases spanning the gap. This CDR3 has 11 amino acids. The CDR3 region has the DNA TGCAGTGCTTCAGTGAACACTGAAGCTTTCTTT. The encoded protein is CSASVNTEAFF.

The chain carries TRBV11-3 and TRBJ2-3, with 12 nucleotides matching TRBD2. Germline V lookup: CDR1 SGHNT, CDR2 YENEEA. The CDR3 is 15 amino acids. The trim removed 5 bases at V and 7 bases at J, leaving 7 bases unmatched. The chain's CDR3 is CASSATSGGGNTQYF. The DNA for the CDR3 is TGTGCCAGCAGCGCGACTAGCGGGGGAGGGAATACGCAGTATTTT.

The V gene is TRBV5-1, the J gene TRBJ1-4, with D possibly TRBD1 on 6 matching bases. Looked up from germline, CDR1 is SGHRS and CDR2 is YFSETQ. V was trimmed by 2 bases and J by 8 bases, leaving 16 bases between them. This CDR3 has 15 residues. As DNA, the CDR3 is TGCGCCAGCAGCTTAAACAGGGCGGGTGAGGAAAAACTGTTTTTT. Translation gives CASSLNRAGEEKLFF. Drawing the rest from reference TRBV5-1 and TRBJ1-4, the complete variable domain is KAGVTQTPRYLIKTRGQQVTLSCSPISGHRSVSWYQQTPGQGLQFLFEYFSETQRNKGNFPGRFSGRQFSNSRSEMNVSTLELGDSALYLCASSLNRAGEEKLFFGSGTQLSVL.

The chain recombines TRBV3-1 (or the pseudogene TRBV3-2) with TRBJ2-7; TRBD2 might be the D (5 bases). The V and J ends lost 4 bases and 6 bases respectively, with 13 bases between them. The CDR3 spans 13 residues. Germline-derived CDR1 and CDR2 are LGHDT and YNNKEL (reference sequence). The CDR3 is CASSPLPRGEQYF. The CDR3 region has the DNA TGTGCCAGCAGCCCCCTCCCCCGGGGCGAGCAGTACTTC.

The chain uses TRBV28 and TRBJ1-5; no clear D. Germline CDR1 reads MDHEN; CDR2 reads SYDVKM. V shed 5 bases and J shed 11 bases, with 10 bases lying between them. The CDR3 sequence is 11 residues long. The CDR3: CASSPRGAQHF. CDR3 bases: TGTGCCAGCAGTCCCCGCGGGGCCCAGCATTTT.